A single sample is the source of the 25 T cell receptor beta chains below, sequenced in a study of blood T cell dynamics during melanoma immunotherapy. The table came from immunoSEQ multiplex PCR; TCRdb's copy has only in-frame clones and leaves some out. The table shows 3,600 or so clones, with approximately 97% occurring only once. Time point indicated: pre-treatment baseline. The source was effector memory CD8+ T cells from blood, collected from a patient treated with checkpoint blockade. The receptors stem from a human donor with melanoma.

The genes are TRBV7-6 and TRBJ2-1; TRBD2 agrees at 11 bases. Trimming at V came to 2 bases and at J to 5 bases, leaving 8 bases not matched to a gene. Germline loops: CDR1 SGHVS, CDR2 FNYEAQ. The CDR3 spans 17 residues. Written as DNA, the CDR3 is TGTGCCAGCAGCTTACCTCTAGCGGGAGGTCGCCACAATGAGCAGTTCTTC. Its translation is CASSLPLAGGRHNEQFF. The full variable domain, its missing parts supplied by reference TRBV7-6 and TRBJ2-1, is GAGVSQSPRYKVTKRGQDVALRCDPISGHVSLYWYRQALGQGPEFLTYFNYEAQQDKSGLPNDRFSAERPEGSISTLTIQRTEQRDSAMYRCASSLPLAGGRHNEQFFGPGTRLTVL.

The DNA for the CDR3 is TGTGCCAGCGGGAAGGTTCAGGATCCCAACCCCAACAATGAGCAGTTCTTC. Translating it yields CASGKVQDPNPNNEQFF. The chain joins TRBV28 to TRBJ2-1; unclear D gene. CDR3 length: 17 residues. Germline CDR1 reads MDHEN; CDR2 reads SYDVKM. V gave up 8 bases and J gave up 5 bases, with 25 bases separating them.

The sample holds one count of this clone. V and J are TRBV29-1 and TRBJ1-1, with 8 nucleotides matching TRBD1. Trimming cost V 3 bases and J 1 base; bases outside gene matches: 10. Per germline, CDR1 SQVTM and CDR2 ANQGSEA. This CDR3 has 16 residues. In DNA, the CDR3 is TGCAGCGTTGACCCCAGGGGGCCAGAGGGGAACACTGAAGCTTTCTTT. Protein: CSVDPRGPEGNTEAFF.

This clone appeared a single time. The chain joins TRBV5-8 to TRBJ2-5; the D gene is possibly TRBD2 (6 bases). V shed 3 bases and J shed 5 bases, with 11 bases lying between them. Per the germline V gene, CDR1 is SGHTS and CDR2 is YDEGEE. The CDR3 length is 13 residues. The CDR3 bases are TGTGCCAGCAGCTATGGGGGGAGCGAGACCCAGTACTTC. It translates to CASSYGGSETQYF.

The chain carries TRBV7-6 and TRBJ2-5; tentative D call: TRBD2 (5 bases). Trimming removed 4 bases at V and 5 bases at J, with 20 bases between. The germline CDR1 and CDR2 sequences are SGHVS and FNYEAQ. This CDR3 region has 16 residues. CDR3 in DNA: TGTGCCAGCAGCTACGACCATCCAAGGTCGGGGGAGACCCAGTACTTC. As protein: CASSYDHPRSGETQYF.

Written as DNA, the CDR3 is TGTGCCAGCAGCGTCGGTGGTTCACCCCTCCACTTT. Amino acid sequence: CASSVGGSPLHF. The chain employs TRBV9 and TRBJ1-6; D unclear. CDR1 is SGDLS, CDR2 YYNGEE, per germline. CDR3 length: 12 amino acids. V was clipped by 2 bases and J by 9 bases, with 6 bases between them.

The V and J genes are TRBV11-2 and TRBJ2-7; a possible D gene is TRBD1 (5 bases). The CDR3 has 15 amino acids. The V and J ends lost 1 base and 1 base respectively, with 11 bases between them. Germline V gene data show CDR1 as SGHAT and CDR2 as FQNNGV. CDR3 sequence (DNA): TGTGCCAGCAGCTTAGGCAGGGTGTTATCCTACGAGCAGTACTTC. This gives the protein CASSLGRVLSYEQYF.

J is TRBJ2-7 and V is TRBV7-2; the D is unclear. Germline CDR1 SGHTA, CDR2 FQGNSA. The V end was cut by 1 base, the J end by 2 bases, with 12 bases between. The CDR3 consists of 15 residues. The CDR3 sequence is CASSLEPGQPYEQYF. CDR3 sequence (DNA): TGTGCCAGCAGCTTAGAGCCGGGCCAACCCTACGAGCAGTACTTC.

The V call is TRBV5-5, the J call TRBJ2-1, with 8 bases fitting TRBD1. The V gene end was trimmed by 5 bases and the J gene end by 7 bases; junction bases not matched to a gene: 5. The CDR3 extends over 13 amino acids. Germline CDR1 is SGHKS and CDR2 is YYEKEE (reference sequence). CDR3 DNA: TGTGCCAGCAGGGGGACAGGCCAAAATGAGCAGTTCTTC. It specifies CASRGTGQNEQFF.

V usage is TRBV12-5 and J usage is TRBJ1-1, with TRBD1 matching over 7 bases. V lost 2 bases to trimming and J lost 3 bases; unmatched junction nucleotides: 9. The germline gives CDR1 LGHNT, CDR2 FRNRAP. This CDR3 region has 16 residues. DNA for the CDR3: TGTGCTAGTGGTTTGTTAACGAACAGGGGTGACACTGAAGCTTTCTTT. Residues: CASGLLTNRGDTEAFF.

The J gene is TRBJ2-1, the V gene TRBV19; 8 bases are shared with TRBD1. This CDR3 has 14 amino acids. Germline CDR1 LNHDA, CDR2 SQIVND (reference sequence). The ends lost 6 bases at V and 5 bases at J; junction bases unmatched: 6. For the CDR3, the DNA is TGTGCCAGTAGGGCCGAGACAGGGGACAATGAGCAGTTCTTC. It translates to CASRAETGDNEQFF. Full variable domain (missing parts from reference TRBV19 and TRBJ2-1): DGGITQSPKYLFRKEGQNVTLSCEQNLNHDAMYWYRQDPGQGLRLIYYSQIVNDFQKGDIAEGYSVSREKKESFPLTVTSAQKNPTAFYLCASRAETGDNEQFFGPGTRLTVL.

This chain joins TRBV28 and TRBJ2-1; 11 bases match TRBD2. V trimming: 5 bases; J trimming: 4 bases; junction bases outside the gene matches: 7. This CDR3 is 16 amino acids long. Germline CDR1 is MDHEN and CDR2 is SYDVKM. CDR3 loop: CASSGRLAGRYNEQFF. In DNA, the CDR3 is TGTGCCAGCAGTGGTCGACTAGCGGGACGTTACAATGAGCAGTTCTTC.

The chain carries TRBV6-1 and TRBJ2-1; D assignment may be TRBD1 or TRBD2 (5 bases each). Germline V gene sequence: CDR1 MNHNS, CDR2 SASEGT. The CDR3 is 16 amino acids. Trimming cost V 2 bases and J 1 base, with 12 bases left between them. The CDR3 here is CASSELGTGSYNEQFF. The CDR3, as DNA: TGTGCCAGCAGTGAACTTGGGACGGGATCCTACAATGAGCAGTTCTTC.

The chain's CDR3 is CASSASSMNTEAFF. As DNA, the CDR3 is TGTGCCAGCAGCGCCTCTTCCATGAACACTGAAGCTTTCTTT. The J gene is TRBJ1-1, the V gene TRBV9, with D hard to call. The CDR3 is 14 amino acids. Per the germline V gene, CDR1 is SGDLS and CDR2 is YYNGEE. V was cut by 3 bases and J by 0 bases, with 9 bases left in between.

V and J are TRBV27 and TRBJ1-1; D not certain. Trimming stripped 3 bases from V and 1 base from J, with 9 bases between. The CDR3 extends over 14 amino acids. In germline, CDR1 is MNHEY, CDR2 SMNVEV (reference sequence). The CDR3 DNA reads TGTGCCAGCAGTTTTCGGTGGGGGAACACTGAAGCTTTCTTT. Its translation is CASSFRWGNTEAFF.

The count of this clone is one. The germline gene is not matched at one end of the junction; a read error may be the cause. CDR3 loop: CSVEGVVNSGNTTYF. The CDR3, as DNA: TGCAGCGTCGAAGGGGTGGTGAACTCTGGAAACACCACATATTTT. V usage is TRBV29-1 and J usage is TRBJ1-3, with D possibly being TRBD1 (5 bases). This CDR3 has 15 residues. Per the germline V gene, CDR1 is SQVTM and CDR2 is ANQGSEA.

This chain links TRBV30 with TRBJ2-7; no clear D. The CDR3 loop spans 12 amino acids. The germline V gene encodes CDR1 GTSNPN and CDR2 SVGIG (reference sequence). V was clipped by 0 bases and J by 4 bases, with 7 bases between them. CDR3 DNA sequence: TGTGCCTGGAGTGTTGTGGGATACGAGCAGTACTTC. Amino acids: CAWSVVGYEQYF. The full variable domain, in which reference TRBV30 and TRBJ2-7 provide the parts outside the CDR3, is SQTIHQWPATLVQPVGSPLSLECTVEGTSNPNLYWYRQAAGRGLQLLFYSVGIGQISSEVPQNLSASRPQDRQFILSSKKLLLSDSGFYLCAWSVVGYEQYFGPGTRLTVT.

The chain links TRBV5-4 to TRBJ1-2; unclear D gene. The CDR3 has 14 residues. Germline-derived CDR1 and CDR2 are SGHNT and YYREEE (reference sequence). Trimming removed 0 bases at V and 2 bases at J, with 8 bases between. The CDR3 coding sequence is TGTGCCAGCAGCTTGGTGGTAGGGAACTATGGCTACACCTTC. It translates to CASSLVVGNYGYTF.

The chain has TRBV13 and TRBJ1-3, with D possibly being TRBD1 (5 bases). V lost 5 bases and J lost 0, with 20 bases in between. The CDR3 contains 18 residues. Germline CDR1 reads PRHDT; CDR2 reads FYEKMQ (reference sequence). The CDR3 sequence: CASSRELRDAASGNTIYF. Written as DNA, the CDR3 is TGTGCCAGCAGCAGGGAACTCCGGGACGCGGCCTCTGGAAACACCATATATTTT.

V usage is TRBV25-1 and J usage is TRBJ2-1, with D possibly matching TRBD2 (5 bases). The germline gives CDR1 MGHDK, CDR2 SYGVNS. This CDR3 contains 13 residues. V shed 2 bases and J shed 8 bases, with 10 bases lying between them. The CDR3 loop reads CASSELALDEQFF. The DNA for the CDR3 is TGTGCCAGCAGTGAACTAGCACTCGATGAGCAGTTCTTC. Variable domain in full (rest from reference TRBV25-1 and TRBJ2-1): EADIYQTPRYLVIGTGKKITLECSQTMGHDKMYWYQQDPGMELHLIHYSYGVNSTEKGDLSSESTVSRIRTEHFPLTLESARPSHTSQYLCASSELALDEQFFGPGTRLTVL.

V and J are TRBV27 and TRBJ1-2; D possibly corresponds to TRBD1 (5 bases). V lost 3 bases to trimming and J lost 8 bases, with 10 bases between them. Germline V gene lookup returns CDR1 MNHEY and CDR2 SMNVEV (reference sequence). This CDR3 is 12 amino acids long. CDR3: CASSLNGAGYTF. Here the CDR3 DNA reads TGTGCCAGCAGTTTGAACGGGGCAGGCTACACCTTC.

J is TRBJ2-7 and V is TRBV27; the match to TRBD2 covers 9 bases. This CDR3 is 16 amino acids long. The V gene end was trimmed by 3 bases and the J gene end by 1 base; junction bases not matched to a gene: 7. The V gene's germline CDR1 is MNHEY and CDR2 SMNVEV (reference sequence). CDR3 in amino acids: CASSFSLAGTSYEQYF. Here the CDR3 DNA reads TGTGCCAGCAGTTTTAGTCTAGCGGGAACGTCCTACGAGCAGTACTTC.

The chain uses TRBV4-1 and TRBJ2-7; 8 bases line up with TRBD1. CDR1 is MGHRA and CDR2 is YSYEKL in the germline V gene. The CDR3 is made up of 14 amino acids. J was trimmed by 5 bases and V by 2 bases; bases with no gene match: 5. In DNA form, the CDR3 reads TGCGCCAGCAGCCAATCCGGGACAGGCGACGAGCAGTACTTC. Residues: CASSQSGTGDEQYF.

The chain links TRBV9 to TRBJ2-7; D is tentatively TRBD1 or TRBD2 (6 bases each). CDR1 SGDLS and CDR2 YYNGEE come from the germline V gene. Between the trimmed V and J ends, which lost 3 bases and 3 bases, there was a span of 10 bases. The CDR3 consists of 13 residues. CDR3 DNA sequence: TGTGCCAGCAGCGAGGGGGGAGGCTACGAGCAGTACTTC. Residues: CASSEGGGYEQYF.

This chain joins TRBV27 and TRBJ1-5; TRBD1 matches at 9 bases. V lost 6 bases and J lost 7; bases outside the gene matches: 7. CDR3 length: 14 amino acids. The germline CDR1 and CDR2 sequences are MNHEY and SMNVEV (reference sequence). The CDR3 region has the DNA TGTGCCAGCAGGAGACAGGGGGTCGACCAGCCCCAGCATTTT. Its translation: CASRRQGVDQPQHF.